These 28 T cell receptor beta chains were sequenced from one sample in a study of CD8 T cells in Susac syndrome. The authors reverse transcribed roughly 0.5 to 1 ug RNA with random hexamers. TCRdb analysed the immunoSEQ multiplex PCR reads with MiXCR anew, one entry per CDR3 protein. Among about 290,000 distinct CDR3 sequences, roughly 85% were seen once, and the ten largest hold roughly 0.21%. The sequenced sample consisted of CD8+ T cells from PBMCs. The origin of the receptors is a human donor with multiple sclerosis.

The table lists this clonotype with a few counts. The gene calls are TRBV6-1 and TRBJ1-4, with D possibly TRBD1 on 6 matching bases. This CDR3 region has 15 residues. Between the trimmed V and J ends, which lost 6 bases and 2 bases, there was a span of 13 bases. Germline CDR1 and CDR2: MNHNS and SASEGT. The CDR3 DNA reads TGTGCCAGCAGCAATCGCGACAGGACTAATGAAAAACTGTTTTTT. This sequence encodes CASSNRDRTNEKLFF.

The gene calls are TRBV5-8 and TRBJ1-4; D may be TRBD1 (6 bases). Germline CDR1 and CDR2: SGHTS and YDEGEE. The CDR3 consists of 14 residues. The V and J ends lost 2 bases and 8 bases respectively, with 13 bases between them. CDR3 nucleotides: TGTGCCAGCAGCTTACAGGGTCCCTACGAAAAACTGTTTTTT. It codes for CASSLQGPYEKLFF.

As DNA, the CDR3 is TGCGCCAGCAGCCAGGTAGTAGACAACATTCAGTACTTC. Protein sequence: CASSQVVDNIQYF. The genes are TRBV4-3 and TRBJ2-4, with D uncertain. The germline CDR1 and CDR2 sequences are LGHNA and YSLEER. The CDR3 loop spans 13 amino acids. V was trimmed by 3 bases and J by 7 bases, leaving 10 bases between them.

This chain connects TRBV7-8 to TRBJ1-5; D is unclear. Trimming took off 2 bases at V and 1 base at J, with 12 bases between the two ends. The CDR3 totals 16 residues. The germline CDR1 and CDR2 sequences are SGHVS and FQNEAQ. The DNA for the CDR3 is TGTGCCAGCAGCTTACATCGGGGTTCGAGCAATCAGCCCCAGCATTTT. Protein: CASSLHRGSSNQPQHF.

The J gene is TRBJ2-3, the V gene TRBV25-1; TRBD2 matches at 7 bases. CDR1 and CDR2 from the germline V gene are MGHDK and SYGVNS. This CDR3 has 17 amino acids. J was trimmed by 7 bases and V by 5 bases; bases with no gene match: 18. The CDR3 protein is CASSSITSEPRGNTQYF. The CDR3 DNA is TGTGCCAGCAGTTCTATTACTAGCGAGCCTCGGGGGAATACGCAGTATTTT. Supplemented by reference TRBV25-1 and TRBJ2-3, the full variable domain reads EADIYQTPRYLVIGTGKKITLECSQTMGHDKMYWYQQDPGMELHLIHYSYGVNSTEKGDLSSESTVSRIRTEHFPLTLESARPSHTSQYLCASSSITSEPRGNTQYFGPGTRLTVL.

V and J are TRBV7-2 and TRBJ1-5, with D perhaps TRBD1 (6 bases). The germline V gene has CDR1 SGHTA and CDR2 FQGNSA. Trimming stripped 5 bases from V and 3 bases from J, with 14 bases between. The CDR3 contains 15 residues. The CDR3 DNA reads as TGTGCCAGCAGCCGCCCAGGGGACTTCAATCAGCCCCAGCATTTT. Translation: CASSRPGDFNQPQHF.

This chain connects TRBV27 to TRBJ2-7, with no clear D. CDR3 length equals 13 residues. In germline, CDR1 is MNHEY, CDR2 SMNVEV (reference sequence). Trimming stripped 5 bases from V and 5 bases from J, with 13 bases between. The CDR3 reads CASSPLLAHEQYF. The CDR3, as DNA: TGTGCCAGCAGTCCCCTACTGGCCCACGAGCAGTACTTC.

The chain couples TRBV13 to TRBJ2-1, with D maybe TRBD2 (5 bases). Per the germline V gene, CDR1 is PRHDT and CDR2 is FYEKMQ (reference sequence). Between the trimmed V and J ends, which lost 5 bases and 7 bases, there was a span of 9 bases. This CDR3 spans 12 amino acids. The CDR3 region has the DNA TGTGCCAGCAGCGTACTAGGGAATGAGCAGTTCTTC. It encodes CASSVLGNEQFF.

The sample holds a few counts of this clonotype. The V gene is TRBV6-1, the J gene TRBJ1-1; D remains ambiguous. Germline V lookup: CDR1 MNHNS, CDR2 SASEGT. V was shortened by 11 bases and J by 0 bases, with 7 bases between the two germline ends. The CDR3 spans 11 residues. CDR3 DNA sequence: TGTGCCTGCGGTGTGAACACTGAAGCTTTCTTT. Its protein product is CACGVNTEAFF.

This clonotype was seen a few times. At one boundary the junction diverges from the germline segment, which might be a read error. The chain links TRBV27 to TRBJ2-7; 8 nucleotides line up with TRBD1. This CDR3 is 14 amino acids long. The germline CDR1 and CDR2 sequences are MNHEY and SMNVEV (reference sequence). The CDR3 DNA follows: TGTGCCAGCAGTTACAGGGGGTTCCTCTACGAGCAGTACTTT. Translated: CASSYRGFLYEQYF.

J is TRBJ2-1 and V is TRBV4-1, with 7 bases that match TRBD2. The CDR3 runs to 14 residues. V lost 1 base, J lost 4 bases, and 1 base stayed unmatched. CDR1 MGHRA and CDR2 YSYEKL come from the germline V gene. CDR3 loop: CASSQVGGYNEQFF. CDR3 DNA: TGCGCCAGCAGCCAAGTCGGGGGGTACAATGAGCAGTTCTTC.

Of note for this clonotype: The junction does not match germline at one end; this may be a read error. V is TRBV2 and J is TRBJ2-7, with TRBD1 matching 7 bases. The CDR3 covers 15 residues. Germline-derived CDR1 and CDR2 are SNHLY and FYNNEI. CDR3 DNA sequence: TGTGCCAGCAGTGGCCCGGACAGGCCGGCCTACGAGCAGCACTTC. This codes for CASSGPDRPAYEQHF.

The chain is built from TRBV2 and TRBJ2-7; D call uncertain. Germline V lookup: CDR1 SNHLY, CDR2 FYNNEI. The CDR3 loop spans 13 amino acids. The germline V and J ends were trimmed by 0 bases and 4 bases, with 7 bases remaining between them. The CDR3 reads CASSEAAGYEQYF. CDR3 nucleotides: TGTGCCAGCAGTGAAGCGGCAGGTTACGAGCAGTACTTC.

The genes are TRBV7-9 and TRBJ2-3; no clear D gene. CDR3 length: 14 residues. V lost 7 bases and J 3 bases, leaving 14 bases between the germline ends. The germline V gene has CDR1 SEHNR and CDR2 FQNEAQ (reference sequence). In nucleotides, the CDR3 is TGTGCCAGCATCGGAGACCCTAATACAGATACGCAGTATTTT. This codes for CASIGDPNTDTQYF.

The chain has TRBV10-3 and TRBJ2-7, with 7 nucleotides matching TRBD2. This CDR3 is 14 amino acids long. J gave up 5 bases and V 0 bases, and 4 bases lay outside the gene matches. In germline, CDR1 is ENHRY, CDR2 SYGVKD. The CDR3 DNA is TGTGCCATCAGTGAGTCGGGGGGAGGGAACGAGCAGTACTTC. It is translated as CAISESGGGNEQYF.

CDR3 loop: CAWRSDGNEKLFF. The CDR3 coding sequence is TGTGCCTGGAGATCCGACGGCAATGAAAAACTGTTTTTT. This chain links TRBV30 with TRBJ1-4; no firm D call. The CDR3 spans 13 residues. V shed 3 bases and J shed 5 bases, with 10 bases lying between them. Germline lookup yields CDR1 GTSNPN and CDR2 SVGIG (reference sequence).

The chain couples TRBV6-2 or TRBV6-3 to TRBJ2-7; no definite D call. The V gene lost 5 bases and the J gene lost 7 bases, with 15 bases spanning the gap. Germline values: CDR1 MNHEY, CDR2 SVGEGT. The CDR3 has 13 residues. CDR3 region: CASSPPLWREQYF. In nucleotides, the CDR3 is TGTGCCAGCAGTCCTCCTCTCTGGCGGGAGCAGTACTTC.

This chain joins TRBV4-1 and TRBJ2-1; D remains ambiguous. The CDR3 runs to 14 residues. Germline V lookup: CDR1 MGHRA, CDR2 YSYEKL. Trimming pared 0 bases from V and 5 bases from J, leaving 8 bases between. CDR3 loop: CASSQEGWDNEQFF. DNA for the CDR3: TGCGCCAGCAGCCAAGAAGGCTGGGACAATGAGCAGTTCTTC.

The rearrangement uses TRBV15 and TRBJ2-2; TRBD2 aligns across 8 bases. Trimming removed 7 bases from V and 8 bases from J; junction bases left unmatched: 6. The CDR3 totals 13 residues. The V gene's germline CDR1 is LNHNV and CDR2 YYDKDF (reference sequence). The CDR3 here is CATNTGTRGELFF. In nucleotides, the CDR3 is TGTGCCACCAATACCGGGACTAGAGGGGAGCTGTTTTTT.

The gene calls are TRBV5-6 and TRBJ2-5; perhaps TRBD1 as D (6 bases). Looked up from germline, CDR1 is SGHDT and CDR2 is YYEEEE. This CDR3 is 15 amino acids long. The ends were cut back, 5 bases at V and 4 bases at J, with 18 bases in the middle. The CDR3 DNA sequence: TGTGCCAGCAGAACGACCACAGGGATGCGAGAGACCCAGTACTTC. Translation gives CASRTTTGMRETQYF.

The chain uses TRBV13 and TRBJ1-5; 9 positions match TRBD1. The trim removed 0 bases at V and 7 bases at J, leaving 4 bases unmatched. Germline lookup yields CDR1 PRHDT and CDR2 FYEKMQ (reference sequence). The length of the CDR3 is 15 residues. CDR3 DNA sequence: TGTGCCAGCAGCTTAGGTGGGACAGGGAGACAGCCCCAGCATTTT. This gives the protein CASSLGGTGRQPQHF.

V and J are TRBV28 and TRBJ2-1; D unresolved. CDR1 and CDR2 from the germline V gene are MDHEN and SYDVKM. Trimming cost V 7 bases and J 1 base, with 14 bases left between them. The CDR3 loop spans 15 amino acids. Here the CDR3 DNA reads TGTGCCAGCAAGAGCGCCTGGGGATCCTACAATGAGCAGTTCTTC. Its translation is CASKSAWGSYNEQFF.

In regard to this clonotype: One end of the junction fails to match germline, which may point to a read error. The chain combines TRBV7-6 with TRBJ2-1; 7 nucleotides agree with TRBD2. Germline V gives CDR1 SGHVS, CDR2 FNYEAQ. CDR3 size: 14 residues. The CDR3 region has the DNA TGTGCCAGCGGCTTAGGGCTAGCGGTCAATGAGCAGTTCTTC. It codes for CASGLGLAVNEQFF.

This chain connects TRBV4-3 to TRBJ2-4, with 10 positions matching TRBD2. Germline V CDR1 and CDR2: LGHNA, YSLEER. The V segment lost 0 bases and the J segment 6 bases; nucleotides outside the gene matches: 8. The CDR3 consists of 17 residues. Written as DNA, the CDR3 is TGCGCCAGCAGCCAAGATATGCCTAGCGGGAGACTAAACATTCAGTACTTC. Protein: CASSQDMPSGRLNIQYF.

The chain has TRBV12-3 or TRBV12-4 and TRBJ2-2; a possible D gene is TRBD1 (6 bases). This CDR3 is 16 amino acids long. V was clipped by 2 bases and J by 2 bases, with 12 bases between them. In DNA form, the CDR3 reads TGTGCCAGCAGTTTATCTACAGGGCACAACACCGGGGAGCTGTTTTTT. Amino acid sequence: CASSLSTGHNTGELFF.

This clonotype appeared a single time. The V and J genes are TRBV6-2 or TRBV6-3 and TRBJ1-1, with a tentative D call TRBD1 (5 bases). This CDR3 is 17 amino acids long. The germline gives CDR1 MNHEY, CDR2 SVGEGT. V was cut by 0 bases and J by 0 bases, with 14 bases left in between. In DNA, the CDR3 is TGTGCCAGCAGTTACTCGATTCAGGGCATGATGAACACTGAAGCTTTCTTT. This gives the protein CASSYSIQGMMNTEAFF.

V and J are TRBV10-1 and TRBJ2-1; D is unresolved. Trimming left V 3 bases short and J 3 bases short, with 9 bases between. Germline V CDR1 and CDR2: WNHNN, SYGVQD (reference sequence). The CDR3 has 14 amino acids. CDR3 sequence reads: CASSDTGIYNEQFF. The CDR3 DNA is TGCGCCAGCAGTGATACCGGAATCTACAATGAGCAGTTCTTC.

The chain joins TRBV20-1 to TRBJ1-1, with D possibly being TRBD1 (6 bases). CDR1 is DFQATT, CDR2 SNEGSKA, per germline (reference sequence). Trimming stripped 0 bases from V and 1 base from J, with 15 bases between. The CDR3 is 16 residues long. CDR3 amino acids: CSARDKEGVGNTEAFF. CDR3 bases: TGCAGTGCTAGAGACAAAGAGGGGGTCGGGAACACTGAAGCTTTCTTT.